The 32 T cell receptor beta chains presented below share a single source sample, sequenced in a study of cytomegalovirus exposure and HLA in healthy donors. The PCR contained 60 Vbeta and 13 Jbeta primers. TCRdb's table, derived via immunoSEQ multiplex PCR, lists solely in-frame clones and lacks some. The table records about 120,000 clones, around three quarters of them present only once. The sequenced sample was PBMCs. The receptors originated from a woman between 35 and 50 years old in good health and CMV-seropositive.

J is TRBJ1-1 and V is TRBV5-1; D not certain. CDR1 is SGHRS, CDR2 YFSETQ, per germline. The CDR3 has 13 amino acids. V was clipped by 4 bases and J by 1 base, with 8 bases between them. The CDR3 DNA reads TGCGCCAGCAGCCAGGCAGGGAACACTGAAGCTTTCTTT. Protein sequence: CASSQAGNTEAFF.

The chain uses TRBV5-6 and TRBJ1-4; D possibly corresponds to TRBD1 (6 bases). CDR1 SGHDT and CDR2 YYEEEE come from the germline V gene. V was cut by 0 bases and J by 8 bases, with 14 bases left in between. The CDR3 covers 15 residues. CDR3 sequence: CASSLEAGAKEKLFF. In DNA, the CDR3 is TGTGCCAGCAGCTTGGAAGCAGGGGCGAAGGAAAAACTGTTTTTT.

CDR3 in DNA: TGTGCCAGCAGTTTTCGAGTTACCTACGAGCAGTACTTC. Translation gives CASSFRVTYEQYF. The rearrangement joins TRBV27 to TRBJ2-7; no clear D gene. V lost 3 bases and J 2 bases, leaving 8 bases between the germline ends. CDR1 MNHEY and CDR2 SMNVEV come from the germline V gene (reference sequence). This CDR3 is built from 13 residues.

The CDR3 loop is CATSRNSRDSYGYTF. Written as DNA, the CDR3 is TGTGCCACCAGCAGAAACTCCCGGGACAGCTATGGCTACACCTTC. The chain couples TRBV15 to TRBJ1-2; TRBD1 agrees at 7 bases. Germline lookup yields CDR1 LNHNV and CDR2 YYDKDF (reference sequence). Unmatched junction bases numbered 7, after V lost 2 bases and J lost 4 bases. The CDR3 is 15 amino acids. Combining the CDR3 with reference TRBV15 and TRBJ1-2 gives the whole variable domain DAMVIQNPRYQVTQFGKPVTLSCSQTLNHNVMYWYQQKSSQAPKLLFHYYDKDFNNEADTPDNFQSRRPNTSFCFLDIRSPGLGDTAMYLCATSRNSRDSYGYTFGSGTRLTVV.

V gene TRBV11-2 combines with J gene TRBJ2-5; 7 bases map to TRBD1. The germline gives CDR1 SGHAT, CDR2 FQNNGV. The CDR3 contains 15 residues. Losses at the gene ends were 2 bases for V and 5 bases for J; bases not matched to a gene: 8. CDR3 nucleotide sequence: TGTGCCAGCAGCTTACTCCGGGACAGTTACGAGACCCAGTACTTC. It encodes CASSLLRDSYETQYF.

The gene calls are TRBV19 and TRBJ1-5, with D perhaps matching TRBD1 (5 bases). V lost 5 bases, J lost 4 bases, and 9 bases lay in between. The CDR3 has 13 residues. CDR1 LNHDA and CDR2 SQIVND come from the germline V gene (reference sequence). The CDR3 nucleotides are TGTGCCAGTAGTCCGGGGGAGAATCAGCCCCAGCATTTT. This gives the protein CASSPGENQPQHF.

CDR3 DNA: TGTGCCAGTAGGGTTCTGGGACTAGCGGGGGGGACGAGGAACACCGGGGAGCTGTTTTTT. Its translation is CASRVLGLAGGTRNTGELFF. The rearrangement uses TRBV19 and TRBJ2-2, with TRBD2 matching over 16 bases. The CDR3 contains 20 residues. Germline loops: CDR1 LNHDA, CDR2 SQIVND (reference sequence). Trimming at V came to 6 bases and at J to 1 base, leaving 11 bases not matched to a gene.

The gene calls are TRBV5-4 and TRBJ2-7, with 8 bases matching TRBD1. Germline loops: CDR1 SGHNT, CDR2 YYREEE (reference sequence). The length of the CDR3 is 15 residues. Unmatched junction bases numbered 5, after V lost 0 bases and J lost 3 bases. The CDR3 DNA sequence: TGTGCCAGCAGCTTGGGGGACAGGCCGGGCTACGAGCAGTACTTC. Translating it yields CASSLGDRPGYEQYF.

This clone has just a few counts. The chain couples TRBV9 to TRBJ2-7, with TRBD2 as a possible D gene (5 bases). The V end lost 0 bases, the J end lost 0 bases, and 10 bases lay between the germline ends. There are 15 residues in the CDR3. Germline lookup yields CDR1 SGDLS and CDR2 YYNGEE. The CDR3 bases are TGTGCCAGCAGCGTAGAGGAGCGGAGCTCCTACGAGCAGTACTTC. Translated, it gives CASSVEERSSYEQYF.

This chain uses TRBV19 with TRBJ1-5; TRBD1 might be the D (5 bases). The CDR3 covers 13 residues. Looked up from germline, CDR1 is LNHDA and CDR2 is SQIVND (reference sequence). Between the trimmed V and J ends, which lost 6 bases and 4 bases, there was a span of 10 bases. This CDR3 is CASSYDSNQPQHF. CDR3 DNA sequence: TGTGCCAGTAGCTATGACAGTAATCAGCCCCAGCATTTT. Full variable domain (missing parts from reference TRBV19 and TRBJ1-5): DGGITQSPKYLFRKEGQNVTLSCEQNLNHDAMYWYRQDPGQGLRLIYYSQIVNDFQKGDIAEGYSVSREKKESFPLTVTSAQKNPTAFYLCASSYDSNQPQHFGDGTRLSIL.

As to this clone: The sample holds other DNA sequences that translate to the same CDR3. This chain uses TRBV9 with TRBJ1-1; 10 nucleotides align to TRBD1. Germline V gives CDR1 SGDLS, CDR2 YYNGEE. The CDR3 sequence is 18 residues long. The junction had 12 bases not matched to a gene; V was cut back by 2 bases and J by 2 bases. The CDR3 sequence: CASSVGGTGVLRNTEAFF. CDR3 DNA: TGTGCCAGCAGCGTCGGCGGGACAGGGGTTTTGAGAAACACTGAAGCTTTCTTT.

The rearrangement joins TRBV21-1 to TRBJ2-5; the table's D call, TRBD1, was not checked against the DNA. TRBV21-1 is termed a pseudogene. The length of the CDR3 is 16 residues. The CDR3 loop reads CASSRGTGGLQETQYF. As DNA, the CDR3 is TGTGCCAGCAGCAGGGGGACAGGGGGCCTCCAAGAGACCCAGTACTTC.

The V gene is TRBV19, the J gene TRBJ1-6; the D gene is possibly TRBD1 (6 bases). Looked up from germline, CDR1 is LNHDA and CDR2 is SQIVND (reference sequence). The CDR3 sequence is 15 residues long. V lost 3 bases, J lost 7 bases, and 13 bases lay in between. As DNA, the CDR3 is TGTGCCAGTAGTATTAAAACAGGGCCAAATTCACCCCTCCACTTT. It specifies CASSIKTGPNSPLHF. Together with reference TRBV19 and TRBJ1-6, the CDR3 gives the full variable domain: DGGITQSPKYLFRKEGQNVTLSCEQNLNHDAMYWYRQDPGQGLRLIYYSQIVNDFQKGDIAEGYSVSREKKESFPLTVTSAQKNPTAFYLCASSIKTGPNSPLHFGNGTRLTVT.

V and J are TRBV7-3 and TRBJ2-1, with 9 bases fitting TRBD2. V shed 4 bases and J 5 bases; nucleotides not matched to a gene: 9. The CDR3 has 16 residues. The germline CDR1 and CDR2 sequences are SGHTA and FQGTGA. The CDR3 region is CASSSPRAGGDNEQFF. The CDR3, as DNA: TGTGCCAGCAGCTCCCCCCGAGCGGGAGGAGACAATGAGCAGTTCTTC.

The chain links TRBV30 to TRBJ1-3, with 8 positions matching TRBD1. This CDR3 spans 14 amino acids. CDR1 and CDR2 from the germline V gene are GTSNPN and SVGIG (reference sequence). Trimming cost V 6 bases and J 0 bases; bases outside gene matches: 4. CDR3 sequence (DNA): TGTGCCTGCAGGGACAGGAGCTCTGGAAACACCATATATTTT. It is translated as CACRDRSSGNTIYF.

This CDR3 is CASSTPGWNSPLHF. Here the CDR3 DNA reads TGTGCCAGCAGCACCCCAGGGTGGAATTCACCCCTCCACTTT. The rearrangement joins TRBV5-6 to TRBJ1-6; a weak D match, TRBD1 (5 bases). The germline gives CDR1 SGHDT, CDR2 YYEEEE. The CDR3 extends over 14 amino acids. Trimming took 4 bases from V and 7 from J, leaving 12 bases between them.

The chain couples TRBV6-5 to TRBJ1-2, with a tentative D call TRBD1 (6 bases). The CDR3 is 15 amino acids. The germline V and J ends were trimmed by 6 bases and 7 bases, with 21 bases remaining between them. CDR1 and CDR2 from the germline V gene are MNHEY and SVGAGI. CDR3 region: CASSRTLQGPVGYTF. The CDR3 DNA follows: TGTGCCAGCAGCCGAACTTTACAGGGTCCGGTTGGCTACACCTTC.

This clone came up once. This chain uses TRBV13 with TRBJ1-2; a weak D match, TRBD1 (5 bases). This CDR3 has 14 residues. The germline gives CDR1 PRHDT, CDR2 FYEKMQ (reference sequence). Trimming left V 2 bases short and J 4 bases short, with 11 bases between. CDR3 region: CASSLLGGGYGYTF. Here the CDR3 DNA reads TGTGCCAGCAGCTTACTGGGGGGAGGCTATGGCTACACCTTC.

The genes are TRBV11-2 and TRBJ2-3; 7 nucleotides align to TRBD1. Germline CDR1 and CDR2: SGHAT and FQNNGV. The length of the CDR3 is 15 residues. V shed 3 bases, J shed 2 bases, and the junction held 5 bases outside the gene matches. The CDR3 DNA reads TGTGCCAGCAGCTTCAGGGGGACCGACACAGATACGCAGTATTTT. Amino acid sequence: CASSFRGTDTDTQYF.

The CDR3 sequence is CASSGPRTGGTNTEAFF. CDR3 DNA: TGTGCCAGCAGTGGTCCGAGGACAGGGGGAACGAACACTGAAGCTTTCTTT. The chain carries TRBV2 and TRBJ1-1; 10 bases align to TRBD1. Trimming removed 4 bases from V and 1 base from J; junction bases left unmatched: 9. Per the germline V gene, CDR1 is SNHLY and CDR2 is FYNNEI. The CDR3 spans 17 residues.

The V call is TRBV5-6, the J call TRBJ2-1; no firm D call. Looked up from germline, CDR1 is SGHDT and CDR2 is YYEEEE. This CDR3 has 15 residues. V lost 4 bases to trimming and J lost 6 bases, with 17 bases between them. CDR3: CASSPDLKAGNEQFF. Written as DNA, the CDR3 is TGTGCCAGCAGCCCAGACTTGAAGGCCGGCAATGAGCAGTTCTTC.

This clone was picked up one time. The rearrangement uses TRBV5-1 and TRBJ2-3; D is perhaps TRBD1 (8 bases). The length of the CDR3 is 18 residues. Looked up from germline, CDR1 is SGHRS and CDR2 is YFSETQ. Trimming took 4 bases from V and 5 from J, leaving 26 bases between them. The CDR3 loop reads CASSPSLQGGSGGDTQYF. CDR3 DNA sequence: TGCGCCAGCAGCCCGTCCTTACAGGGGGGCTCGGGAGGAGATACGCAGTATTTT.

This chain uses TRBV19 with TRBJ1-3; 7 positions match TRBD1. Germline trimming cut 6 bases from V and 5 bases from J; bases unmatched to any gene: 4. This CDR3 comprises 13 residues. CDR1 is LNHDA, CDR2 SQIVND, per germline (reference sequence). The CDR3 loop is CASSTGDRNTIYF. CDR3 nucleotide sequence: TGTGCCAGTAGCACAGGGGATCGAAACACCATATATTTT. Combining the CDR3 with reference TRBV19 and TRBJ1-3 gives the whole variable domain DGGITQSPKYLFRKEGQNVTLSCEQNLNHDAMYWYRQDPGQGLRLIYYSQIVNDFQKGDIAEGYSVSREKKESFPLTVTSAQKNPTAFYLCASSTGDRNTIYFGEGSWLTVV.

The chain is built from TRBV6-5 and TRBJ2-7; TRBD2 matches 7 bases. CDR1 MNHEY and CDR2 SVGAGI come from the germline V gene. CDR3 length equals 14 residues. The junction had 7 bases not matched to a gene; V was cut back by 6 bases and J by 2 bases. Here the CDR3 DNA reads TGTGCCAGCAGGCGTGGTAGCGGGCCCTACGAGCAGTACTTC. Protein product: CASRRGSGPYEQYF.

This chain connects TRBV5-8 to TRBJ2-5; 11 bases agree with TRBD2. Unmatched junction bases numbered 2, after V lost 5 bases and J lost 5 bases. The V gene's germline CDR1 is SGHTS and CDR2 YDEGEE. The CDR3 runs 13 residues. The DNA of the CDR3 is TGTGCCAGCAGGTCTAGCGGGAGGGAGACCCAGTACTTC. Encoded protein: CASRSSGRETQYF.

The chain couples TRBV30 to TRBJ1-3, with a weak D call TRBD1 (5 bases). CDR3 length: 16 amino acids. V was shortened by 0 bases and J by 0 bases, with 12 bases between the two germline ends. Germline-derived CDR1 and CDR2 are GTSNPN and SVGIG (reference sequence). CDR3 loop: CAWSVWGFSSGNTIYF. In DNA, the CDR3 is TGTGCCTGGAGTGTGTGGGGCTTTTCCTCTGGAAACACCATATATTTT.

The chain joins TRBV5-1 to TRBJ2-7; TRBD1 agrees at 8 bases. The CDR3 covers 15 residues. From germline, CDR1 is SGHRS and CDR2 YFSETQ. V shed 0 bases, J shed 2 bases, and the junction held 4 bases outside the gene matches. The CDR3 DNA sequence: TGCGCCAGCAGCTTGGATCCGGGACAGGCCTACGAGCAGTACTTC. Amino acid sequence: CASSLDPGQAYEQYF. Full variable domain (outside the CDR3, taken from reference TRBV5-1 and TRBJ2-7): KAGVTQTPRYLIKTRGQQVTLSCSPISGHRSVSWYQQTPGQGLQFLFEYFSETQRNKGNFPGRFSGRQFSNSRSEMNVSTLELGDSALYLCASSLDPGQAYEQYFGPGTRLTVT.

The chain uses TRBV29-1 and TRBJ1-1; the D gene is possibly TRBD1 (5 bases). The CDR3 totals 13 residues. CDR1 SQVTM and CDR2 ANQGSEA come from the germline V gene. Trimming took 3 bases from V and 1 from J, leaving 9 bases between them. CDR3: CSVDLGQNTEAFF. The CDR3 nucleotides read TGCAGCGTTGATTTAGGACAGAACACTGAAGCTTTCTTT.

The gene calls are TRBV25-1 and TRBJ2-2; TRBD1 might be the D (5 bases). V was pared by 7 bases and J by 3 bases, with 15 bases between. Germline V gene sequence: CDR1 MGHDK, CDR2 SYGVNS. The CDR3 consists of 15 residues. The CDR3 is CASMVVGVDTGELFF. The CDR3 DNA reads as TGTGCCAGCATGGTGGTAGGGGTCGACACCGGGGAGCTGTTTTTT.

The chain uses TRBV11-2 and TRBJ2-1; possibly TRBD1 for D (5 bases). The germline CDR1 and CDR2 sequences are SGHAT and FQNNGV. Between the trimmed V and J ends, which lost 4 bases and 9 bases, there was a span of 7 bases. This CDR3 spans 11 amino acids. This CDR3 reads CASSSGREQFF. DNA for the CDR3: TGTGCCAGCAGCTCAGGGCGTGAGCAGTTCTTC. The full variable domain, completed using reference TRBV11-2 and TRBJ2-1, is EAGVAQSPRYKIIEKRQSVAFWCNPISGHATLYWYQQILGQGPKLLIQFQNNGVVDDSQLPKDRFSAERLKGVDSTLKIQPAKLEDSAVYLCASSSGREQFFGPGTRLTVL.

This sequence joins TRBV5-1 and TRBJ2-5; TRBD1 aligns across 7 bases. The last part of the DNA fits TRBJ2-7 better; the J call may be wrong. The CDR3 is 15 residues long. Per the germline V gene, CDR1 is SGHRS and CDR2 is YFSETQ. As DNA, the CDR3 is TGCGCCAGCAGCTTGGATGGACAGGTTCCCTACGAGCAGTACTTC. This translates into CASSLDGQVPYEQYF.

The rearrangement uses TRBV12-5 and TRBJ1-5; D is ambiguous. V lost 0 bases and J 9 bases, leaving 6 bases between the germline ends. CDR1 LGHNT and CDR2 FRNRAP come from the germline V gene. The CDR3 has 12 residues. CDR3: CASGLVPGPQHF. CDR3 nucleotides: TGTGCTAGTGGTTTGGTACCGGGGCCCCAGCATTTT.